A selection of T cell receptor beta chains follows, all from one sample in a study of OX40 agonist ivuxolimab in advanced cancers. The table came from immunoSEQ multiplex PCR; TCRdb's copy has only in-frame clones and leaves some out. This table has some 70,000 clones, 85% to 95% appearing once. The sample in question was CD4+ or CD8+ T cells sorted from blood, obtained in a trial of the OX40 agonist ivuxolimab. These receptors were obtained from an adult with an advanced solid tumor such as melanoma, head and neck, liver or kidney cancer. Each CDR3 is given with its conserved first and last residue. D genes are given only for firm matches. Clone sizes are given selectively: once, few, many, or a class where the clone is expanded.

d_gene: NA
j_gene: TRBJ2-7
abundance: NA
v_gene: TRBV28
CDR3aa: CASSSYHEAYSYEQYF
CDR3nt: TGTGCCAGCAGTTCCTACCATGAGGCGTACTCCTACGAGCAGTACTTC

d_gene: TRBD2
j_gene: TRBJ2-1
abundance: NA
v_gene: TRBV6-1
CDR3aa: CASRLTSGGNNEQFF
CDR3nt: TGTGCCAGCAGATTGACTAGCGGGGGAAACAATGAGCAGTTCTTC

d_gene: NA
j_gene: TRBJ2-7
abundance: NA
v_gene: TRBV5-4
CDR3aa: CASSSYVLDEQYF
CDR3nt: TGTGCCAGCAGCTCCTACGTACTAGACGAGCAGTACTTC

d_gene: TRBD2
j_gene: TRBJ2-1
abundance: NA
v_gene: TRBV27
CDR3aa: CASSLNPGGFEQFF
CDR3nt: TGTGCCAGCAGTTTAAATCCGGGGGGTTTCGAGCAGTTCTTC

d_gene: TRBD1
j_gene: TRBJ1-4
abundance: once
v_gene: TRBV18
CDR3aa: CASSPQGDINEKLFF
CDR3nt: TGTGCCAGCTCACCGCAGGGGGATATTAATGAAAAACTGTTTTTT

d_gene: TRBD1
j_gene: TRBJ2-5
abundance: NA
v_gene: TRBV20-1
CDR3aa: CSATGQAQYF
CDR3nt: TGCAGTGCTACCGGACAGGCACAGTACTTC

d_gene: TRBD1
j_gene: TRBJ1-2
abundance: few
v_gene: TRBV12-5
CDR3aa: CASAPGTGYGYTF
CDR3nt: TGTGCTAGTGCCCCCGGGACAGGCTATGGCTACACCTTC

d_gene: NA
j_gene: TRBJ1-1
abundance: NA
v_gene: TRBV6-6
CDR3aa: CASRDREDEAFF
CDR3nt: TGTGCCAGCAGGGACAGAGAGGATGAAGCTTTCTTT

d_gene: TRBD2
j_gene: TRBJ2-7
abundance: NA
v_gene: TRBV9
CDR3aa: CASSVSGGREYGQYF
CDR3nt: TGTGCCAGCAGCGTCTCGGGAGGCAGGGAGTATGGGCAGTACTTC

d_gene: NA
j_gene: TRBJ2-5
abundance: NA
v_gene: TRBV21-1
CDR3aa: CASSKGGAASGFQQETQYF
CDR3nt: TGTGCCAGCAGCAAAGGGGGGGCGGCTAGCGGGTTTCAACAAGAGACCCAGTACTTC

d_gene: NA
j_gene: TRBJ2-3
abundance: NA
v_gene: TRBV7-3
CDR3aa: CASSTYRGTQYF
CDR3nt: TGTGCCAGCAGCACCTACCGGGGTACGCAGTATTTT

d_gene: NA
j_gene: TRBJ1-5
abundance: few
v_gene: TRBV2
CDR3aa: CASSESFSSRQPQHF
CDR3nt: TGTGCCAGCAGTGAAAGTTTCAGCTCGAGGCAGCCCCAGCATTTT

d_gene: NA
j_gene: TRBJ2-1
abundance: NA
v_gene: TRBV2
CDR3aa: CASRAREQDNEQFF
CDR3nt: TGTGCCAGCAGGGCCCGGGAACAGGACAATGAGCAGTTCTTC

d_gene: NA
j_gene: TRBJ2-3
abundance: once
v_gene: TRBV19
CDR3aa: CASSMLGPDTQYF
CDR3nt: TGTGCCAGTAGTATGCTGGGACCAGATACGCAGTATTTT

d_gene: NA
j_gene: TRBJ2-5
abundance: NA
v_gene: TRBV30
CDR3aa: CAWTAGQETQYF
CDR3nt: TGTGCCTGGACCGCCGGACAAGAGACCCAGTACTTC

d_gene: TRBD1
j_gene: TRBJ2-1
abundance: NA
v_gene: TRBV4-1
CDR3aa: CASSTQPGQGNNEQFF
CDR3nt: TGCGCCAGCAGCACTCAGCCGGGACAGGGTAACAATGAGCAGTTCTTC

d_gene: NA
j_gene: TRBJ2-7
abundance: NA
v_gene: TRBV5-4
CDR3aa: CASEDEQYF
CDR3nt: TGTGCCAGCGAGGACGAGCAGTACTTC

d_gene: NA
j_gene: TRBJ2-7
abundance: NA
v_gene: TRBV19
CDR3aa: CASSIGGPIPLYEQYF
CDR3nt: TGTGCCAGTAGTATAGGGGGACCGATACCGCTTTACGAGCAGTACTTC

d_gene: TRBD1
j_gene: TRBJ1-5
abundance: NA
v_gene: TRBV4-1
CDR3aa: CASSQEAPGGSQPQHF
CDR3nt: TGCGCCAGCAGCCAAGAGGCGCCAGGGGGCAGTCAGCCCCAGCATTTT

d_gene: NA
j_gene: TRBJ2-1
abundance: NA
v_gene: TRBV5-1
CDR3aa: CASSLVAGASYNEQFF
CDR3nt: TGCGCCAGCAGCTTGGTTGCGGGGGCCTCCTACAATGAGCAGTTCTTC

d_gene: TRBD2
j_gene: TRBJ2-5
abundance: NA
v_gene: TRBV5-4
CDR3aa: CASSRLAGEQETQYF
CDR3nt: TGTGCCAGCAGCCGACTAGCGGGAGAGCAAGAGACCCAGTACTTC

d_gene: TRBD2
j_gene: TRBJ2-7
abundance: NA
v_gene: TRBV6-1
CDR3aa: CASTRSGDSYEQYF
CDR3nt: TGTGCCAGCACTCGCAGCGGGGACTCCTACGAGCAGTACTTC

d_gene: NA
j_gene: TRBJ1-1
abundance: NA
v_gene: TRBV27
CDR3aa: CAIPETCDEAFF
CDR3nt: TGTGCCATCCCGGAGACGTGCGATGAAGCTTTCTTT